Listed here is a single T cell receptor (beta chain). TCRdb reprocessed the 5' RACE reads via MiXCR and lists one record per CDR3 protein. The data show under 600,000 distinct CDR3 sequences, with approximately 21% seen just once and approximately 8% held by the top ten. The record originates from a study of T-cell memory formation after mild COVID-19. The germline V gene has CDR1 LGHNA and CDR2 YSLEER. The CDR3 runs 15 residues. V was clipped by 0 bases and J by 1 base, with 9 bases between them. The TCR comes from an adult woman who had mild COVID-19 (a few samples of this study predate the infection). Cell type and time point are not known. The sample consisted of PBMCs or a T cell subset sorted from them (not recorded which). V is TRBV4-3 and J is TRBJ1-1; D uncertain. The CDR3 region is CASSQEALGNTEAFF. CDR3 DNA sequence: TGCGCCAGCAGCCAAGAGGCCTTGGGGAACACTGAAGCTTTCTTT.